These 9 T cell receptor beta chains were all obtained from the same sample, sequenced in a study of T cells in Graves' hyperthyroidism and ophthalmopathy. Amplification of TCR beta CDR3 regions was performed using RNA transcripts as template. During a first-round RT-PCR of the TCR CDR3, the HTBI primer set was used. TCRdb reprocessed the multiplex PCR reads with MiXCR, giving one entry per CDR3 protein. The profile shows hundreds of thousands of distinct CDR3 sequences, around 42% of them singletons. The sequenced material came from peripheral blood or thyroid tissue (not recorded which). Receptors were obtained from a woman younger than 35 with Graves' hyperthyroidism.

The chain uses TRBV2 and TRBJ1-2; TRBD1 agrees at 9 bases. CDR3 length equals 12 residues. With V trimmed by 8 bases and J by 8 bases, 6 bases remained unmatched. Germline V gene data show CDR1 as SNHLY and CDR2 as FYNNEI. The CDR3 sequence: CASAGQGHGYTF. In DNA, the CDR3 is TGTGCCAGCGCGGGACAGGGCCACGGCTACACCTTC.

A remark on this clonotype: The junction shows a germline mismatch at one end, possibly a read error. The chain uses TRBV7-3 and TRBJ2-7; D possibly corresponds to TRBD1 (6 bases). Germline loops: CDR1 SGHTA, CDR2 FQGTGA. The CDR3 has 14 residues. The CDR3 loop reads CASSQETGGSEQYF. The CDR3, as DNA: TGCGCCAGCAGCCAAGAGACAGGAGGTTCCGAGCAGTACTTC.

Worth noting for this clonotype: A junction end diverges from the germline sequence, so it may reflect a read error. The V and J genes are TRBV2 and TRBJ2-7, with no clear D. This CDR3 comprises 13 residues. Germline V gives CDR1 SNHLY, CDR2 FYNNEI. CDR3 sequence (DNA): TGTGCCAGCAGTTTATCCGGGCCCTACAAGCAGTACTTC. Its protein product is CASSLSGPYKQYF.

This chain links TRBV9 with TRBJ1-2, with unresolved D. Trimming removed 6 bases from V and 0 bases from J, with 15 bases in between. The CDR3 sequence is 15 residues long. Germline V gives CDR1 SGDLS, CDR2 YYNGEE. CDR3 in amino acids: CASTLDPTSNYGYTF. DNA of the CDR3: TGTGCCAGCACGTTGGACCCCACCTCTAACTATGGCTACACCTTC.

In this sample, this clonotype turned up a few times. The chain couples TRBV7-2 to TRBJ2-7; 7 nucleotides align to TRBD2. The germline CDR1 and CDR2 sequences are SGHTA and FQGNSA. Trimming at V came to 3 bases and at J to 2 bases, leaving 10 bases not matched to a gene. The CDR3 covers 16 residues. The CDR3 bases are TGTGCCAGCAGCTTGCCTGGCGGGAGTGGGGCCTACGAGCAGTACTTC. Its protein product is CASSLPGGSGAYEQYF.

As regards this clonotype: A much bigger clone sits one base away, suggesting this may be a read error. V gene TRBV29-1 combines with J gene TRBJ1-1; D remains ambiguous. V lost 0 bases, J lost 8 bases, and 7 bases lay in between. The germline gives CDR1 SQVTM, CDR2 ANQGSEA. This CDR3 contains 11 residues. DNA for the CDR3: TGCAGCGTTGAAGATCCAGGCGAAGCTTTCTTT. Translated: CSVEDPGEAFF. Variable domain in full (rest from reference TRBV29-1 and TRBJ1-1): SAVISQKPSRDICQRGTSLTIQCQVDSQVTMMFWYRQQPGQSLTLIATANQGSEATYESGFVIDKFPISRPNLTFSTLTVSNMSPEDSSIYLCSVEDPGEAFFGQGTRLTVV.

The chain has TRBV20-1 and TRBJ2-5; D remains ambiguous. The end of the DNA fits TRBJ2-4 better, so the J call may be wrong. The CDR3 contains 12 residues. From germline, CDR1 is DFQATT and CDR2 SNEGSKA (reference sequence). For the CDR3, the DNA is TGCAGTGCTAGAGACCCCCACGACATTCAGTACTTC. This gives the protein CSARDPHDIQYF.

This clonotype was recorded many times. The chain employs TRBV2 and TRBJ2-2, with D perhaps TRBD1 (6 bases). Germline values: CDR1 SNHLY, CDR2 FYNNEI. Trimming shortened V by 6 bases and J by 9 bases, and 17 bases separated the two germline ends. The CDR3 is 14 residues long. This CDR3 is CASRLPTGTRELFF. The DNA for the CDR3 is TGTGCCAGCAGACTACCCACAGGGACGAGGGAGCTGTTTTTT.

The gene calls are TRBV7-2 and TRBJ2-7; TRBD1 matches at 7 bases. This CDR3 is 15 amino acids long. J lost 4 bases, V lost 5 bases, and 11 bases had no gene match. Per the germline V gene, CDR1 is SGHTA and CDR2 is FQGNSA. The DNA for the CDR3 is TGTGCCAGCAGCCTGGGGACAGCCGGTGGGTACGAGCAGTACTTC. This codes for CASSLGTAGGYEQYF.